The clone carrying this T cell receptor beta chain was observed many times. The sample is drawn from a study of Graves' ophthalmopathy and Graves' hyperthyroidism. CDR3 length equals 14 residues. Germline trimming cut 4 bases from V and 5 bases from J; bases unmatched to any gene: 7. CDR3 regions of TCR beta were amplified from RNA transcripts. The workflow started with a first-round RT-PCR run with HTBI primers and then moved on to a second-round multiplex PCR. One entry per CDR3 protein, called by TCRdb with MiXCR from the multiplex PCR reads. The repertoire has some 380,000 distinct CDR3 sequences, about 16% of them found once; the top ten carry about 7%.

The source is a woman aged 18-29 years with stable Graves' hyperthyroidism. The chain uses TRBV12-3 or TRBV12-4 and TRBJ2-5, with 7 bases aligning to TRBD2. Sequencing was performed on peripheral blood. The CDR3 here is CASSSLAGPETQYF. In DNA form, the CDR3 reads TGTGCCAGCAGTTCATTAGCGGGCCCCGAGACCCAGTACTTC.